Listed below are T cell receptor beta chains from one sample, sequenced in a study of blood T cells in healthy people across ages. Each CDR3 protein gets one entry after TCRdb re-called the 5' RACE reads with MiXCR. The profile covers around 1,800,000 distinct CDR3 sequences, with 30% to 40% appearing a single time and roughly 23% taken by the ten largest. The sequencing input was blood. Source of these receptors: a human donor in good health. Each CDR3 is given with its conserved first and last residue. D genes are given only for firm matches. Size values are once, few and many counts, or a class for expanded clones, and some rows have none.

15	.	TRBV7-2	.	TRBJ1-2	TGTGCCAGCAGCTTAGGTATGCGGACCTTGGATGGCTACACCTTC	CASSLGMRTLDGYTF
12	.	TRBV29-1	.	TRBJ2-5	TGCAGCGTCGCTATCTACCAAGAGACCCAGTACTTC	CSVAIYQETQYF
14	TRBD2	TRBV5-1	.	TRBJ2-7	TGCGCCAGCAGCATGAGCGGGGGTTACAATGAGCAGTACTTC	CASSMSGGYNEQYF
12	.	TRBV29-1	few	TRBJ1-2	TGCAGCGCTGAGGGGAGTAACTATGGCTACACCTTC	CSAEGSNYGYTF
16	.	TRBV7-9	.	TRBJ1-4	TGTGCCGGCAGCTTAACCCTCGACAGGCTTAATGAAAAACGGTTTTTT	CAGSLTLDRLNEKRFF
16	.	TRBV7-9	.	TRBJ2-1	TGTGCCAGCAGCGCTTTCAGGGGACCCGACTACAATGAGCAGTTCTTC	CASSAFRGPDYNEQFF
14	.	TRBV19	few	TRBJ2-3	TGTGCCAGCCGTTACAGGGTTGGCACAGATACGCAGTATTTT	CASRYRVGTDTQYF
16	TRBD1	TRBV6-2/TRBV6-3	few	TRBJ2-3	TGTGCCAGCAGTACCCGGACAGGGACTAGCACAGATACGCAGTATTTT	CASSTRTGTSTDTQYF
11	.	TRBV29-1	few	TRBJ2-7	TGCAGCGTGAAGCCAGGGGAGAAGCAGTACTTC	CSVKPGEKQYF
12	TRBD1	TRBV7-3	few	TRBJ2-1	TGTGCCAGCAGCAAGGACAGGGAGGTCCGGTTCTTC	CASSKDREVRFF
17	TRBD1	TRBV7-2	.	TRBJ1-2	TGTGCCAGCAGCTTAAATATCTGGGCAGGGGGCCTCTATGGCTACACCTTC	CASSLNIWAGGLYGYTF
13	TRBD2	TRBV20-1	few	TRBJ2-1	TGCAGTGCTCCCAGACTAGCGGGCAATGAGCAGTTCTTC	CSAPRLAGNEQFF
14	.	TRBV18	.	TRBJ2-6	TGTGCCAGCTCACCAGAGGTAGGGGCCAACGTCCTGACTTTC	CASSPEVGANVLTF
14	.	TRBV7-9	few	TRBJ2-7	TGTGCCAGCAGCTTAAACCTGGGCACCTACGAGCAGTACTTC	CASSLNLGTYEQYF
15	.	TRBV5-1	once	TRBJ1-2	TGCGCCAGCGGCCCAAGCCCGGGACATAATGAGGCTAACACCTTC	CASGPSPGHNEANTF
13	.	TRBV6-5	few	TRBJ1-2	TGTGCCAGCAGTTACTTGAGTAACTATGGCTACACCTTC	CASSYLSNYGYTF
15	.	TRBV27	few	TRBJ1-5	TGTGCCAGCAGTCCAATGGGGGGTAGCAATCAGCCCCAGCATTTT	CASSPMGGSNQPQHF
16	.	TRBV7-9	.	TRBJ2-7	TGTGCCAGCAGCTGGGGATCCGGGACACTGCCCTACGAGCAGTACTTC	CASSWGSGTLPYEQYF
12	TRBD1	TRBV9	few	TRBJ1-5	TGTGCCAGCGGCGCAGGGGGGGAGCCCCAGCATTTT	CASGAGGEPQHF
12	.	TRBV29-1	once	TRBJ1-5	TGCAGCGTTCAAGCGCTAGGTGAGCCCCAGCATTTT	CSVQALGEPQHF
12	.	TRBV9	.	TRBJ2-1	TGTGCCAGCAGCGTAGTTGTTGATGAGCAGTTCTTC	CASSVVVDEQFF
13	TRBD1	TRBV10-3	once	TRBJ2-1	TGTGCCATCGGTCGGGACAGGGACGATGAGCAGTTCTTC	CAIGRDRDDEQFF
13	.	TRBV7-2	few	TRBJ1-3	TGTGCCAGCAGCTCATTATCGGGAAACACCATATATTTT	CASSSLSGNTIYF
15	.	TRBV7-2	.	TRBJ2-7	TGTGCCAGCAGCCCCAGGATGTCGCGGTCCTACGAGCAGTACTTC	CASSPRMSRSYEQYF
13	.	TRBV30	.	TRBJ2-4	TGTGCCTGGAGTGTATTGAGGTCTCGGGAGCAGTACTTC	CAWSVLRSREQYF
16	.	TRBV4-3	.	TRBJ2-1	TGCGCCAGCAGCCAAGTGTTCAGGGCAGGGTATAATGAGCAGTTCTTC	CASSQVFRAGYNEQFF
17	.	TRBV24-1	.	TRBJ2-7	TGTGCCACCAGTGAAGACCGGATTATGACAGAATTTTACGAGCAGTACTTC	CATSEDRIMTEFYEQYF
16	.	TRBV20-1	.	TRBJ2-1	TGCAGTGCTAGAGGCCTGTCGGGGGATTTCACTACTCTGCAGTTCTTC	CSARGLSGDFTTLQFF
12	.	TRBV29-1	.	TRBJ2-5	TGCGGCGTTGCCAGCCCTAAAGAGACCCAGTACTTC	CGVASPKETQYF
12	.	TRBV10-2	.	TRBJ2-5	TGCGCCAGCAGGAGCATGAGGGAGACCCAGTACTTC	CASRSMRETQYF
17	TRBD1	TRBV27	.	TRBJ2-7	TGTGCCAGCAGTTCACCGGGACAGGGATCCAACACCTACGAGCAGTACTTC	CASSSPGQGSNTYEQYF
12	.	TRBV2	.	TRBJ2-7	TGTGCCGGACGGACGGATGACTACGAGCAGTACTTC	CAGRTDDYEQYF
13	.	TRBV5-8	.	TRBJ2-5	TGTGCCAGCAGCTTGCCGGCCGTGGAGACCCAGTACTTC	CASSLPAVETQYF
11	.	TRBV5-4	.	TRBJ1-2	TGTGCCAGCAGCTTGGATCAGTGGAGCACCTTC	CASSLDQWSTF
12	.	TRBV4-2	.	TRBJ1-6	TGTGCCAGCAGCCACCGGCCTTCACCCCTCCACTTT	CASSHRPSPLHF